The rows below give T cell receptor beta chains drawn from one sample of a study of blood T cell repertoires in COVID-19. Only in-frame clones appear in the TCRdb table, and some are missing; sequencing was by immunoSEQ multiplex PCR. In the table there are about 300,000 clones, around 82% of which are singletons. Sequencing used peripheral blood. These receptors were collected from a woman between 45 and 60 years old with acute or convalescent COVID-19. Each CDR3 is given with its conserved first and last residue. Fields, in order: D gene, V gene, J gene, clone size, CDR3 DNA, CDR3 protein. A D gene is named only where the DNA matches it firmly. Size values are once, few and many counts, or a class for expanded clones, and some rows have none.

-	TRBV27	TRBJ1-1	-	TGTGCCAGCCACCGACAAAGTGGGCCGAACACTGAAGCTTTCTTT	CASHRQSGPNTEAFF
-	TRBV14	TRBJ2-5	-	TGTGCCAGCAGCCAAGTCAGGGGGGCCCAGTACTTC	CASSQVRGAQYF
TRBD1	TRBV7-9	TRBJ1-1	-	TGTGCCAGCAGCTTAGTCCGGGACAGGGGGCTGTTTGGCACTGAAGCTTTCTTT	CASSLVRDRGLFGTEAFF
TRBD2	TRBV20-1	TRBJ2-3	-	TGCAGTGCTAGTAGCGGGAGCACAGATACGCAGTATTTT	CSASSGSTDTQYF
TRBD2	TRBV16	TRBJ2-3	-	TGTGCCAGCAGCCAATCGGTACCTAGCGGGAAGGCAGATACGCAGTATTTT	CASSQSVPSGKADTQYF
TRBD1	TRBV27	TRBJ1-5	-	TGTGCCAGCAGTTTATCTGGGGGACAGAATTGGAAGCCCCAGCATTTT	CASSLSGGQNWKPQHF
-	TRBV11-3	TRBJ2-1	-	TGTGCCAGCAGCTTAGGTCAGGGGGGTGGGATTAACAATGAGCAGTTCTTC	CASSLGQGGGINNEQFF
TRBD1	TRBV5-1	TRBJ2-5	-	TGCGCCAGCAGCCCGAGGACAGGGTCAGGGGAGACCCAGTACTTC	CASSPRTGSGETQYF
-	TRBV3-1/TRBV3-2	TRBJ2-1	-	TGTGCCAGCAGCCAAGCGGGGGAAGGTGAGCAGTTCTTC	CASSQAGEGEQFF
-	TRBV5-1	TRBJ1-5	few	TGCGCCAGCAGCTTGGCCGGGGTTAGCAATCAGCCCCAGCATTTT	CASSLAGVSNQPQHF
-	TRBV2	TRBJ1-1	-	TGTGCCAGCAGAGAGAGGCTCCTGGACACTGAAGCTTTCTTT	CASRERLLDTEAFF
TRBD1	TRBV5-6	TRBJ1-5	once	TGTGCCAGCAGCTTCCGGACAGGGGGTAGTCCCCAGCATTTT	CASSFRTGGSPQHF
-	TRBV3-1/TRBV3-2	TRBJ1-3	-	TGTGCCAGCAGCGCTCGGGGATCGGAAGGAAACACCATATATTTT	CASSARGSEGNTIYF
-	TRBV13	TRBJ2-2	-	TGTGCCAGCAGCCTCGGCCCCGGGACGAACACCGGGGAGCTGTTTTTT	CASSLGPGTNTGELFF
TRBD2	TRBV5-5	TRBJ2-1	-	TGTGCCAGCAGCTATAGCGGGAGTGGGTACAATGAGCAGTTCTTC	CASSYSGSGYNEQFF
TRBD1	TRBV11-2	TRBJ1-3	-	TGTGCCAGCAGTCCGGGTGCAGGGGGCCGCGCGGGAAACACCATATATTTT	CASSPGAGGRAGNTIYF
-	TRBV6-6	TRBJ1-2	-	TGTGCCAGCAGAGCCCGGGACTATGGCTACACCTTC	CASRARDYGYTF
TRBD1	TRBV7-9	TRBJ1-2	-	TGTGCCAGCAGCGACTGGGACAGGGGGAACAGCTATGGCTACACCTTC	CASSDWDRGNSYGYTF
TRBD1	TRBV11-3	TRBJ1-1	-	TGTGCCAGCAGCTTGGCAGGGGGGAACACTGAAGCTTTCTTT	CASSLAGGNTEAFF
-	TRBV10-3	TRBJ2-2	-	TGTGCCATCAGACAAGATAACACCGGGGAGCTGTTTTTT	CAIRQDNTGELFF
TRBD2	TRBV30	TRBJ2-1	-	TGTGCCTGGGACCTTGCGGGAGGGCAGTTCTTC	CAWDLAGGQFF
-	TRBV3-1/TRBV3-2	TRBJ2-2	few	TGTGCCAGCAGCCCGGAGGCCGGGGAGCTGTTTTTT	CASSPEAGELFF
TRBD2	TRBV3-1/TRBV3-2	TRBJ2-1	few	TGTGCCAGCAGCCAAGAGGGAGGACTAGCGGGGGTCTACAATGAGCAGTTCTTC	CASSQEGGLAGVYNEQFF
-	TRBV24-1	TRBJ1-2	-	TGTGCCACCCGGGACATCGATGGCTACACCTTC	CATRDIDGYTF
-	TRBV5-4	TRBJ2-5	few	TGTGCCAGCAGCTCCCGTTCCGGGGAAGAGACCCAGTACTTC	CASSSRSGEETQYF
-	TRBV2	TRBJ2-5	-	TGTGCCAGCAGTGGGCGCCGCATGGGGGCGCAAGGAGAGACCCAGTACTTC	CASSGRRMGAQGETQYF
TRBD1	TRBV18	TRBJ1-2	-	TGTGCCAGCTCATCACGACAGGGAAACTATGGCTACACCTTC	CASSSRQGNYGYTF
TRBD1	TRBV5-4	TRBJ1-4	-	TGTGCCAGCAGCGGGACAGGGGATGAAAAACTGTTTTTT	CASSGTGDEKLFF
-	TRBV10-3	TRBJ2-2	-	TGTGCCATCAGTGAACCGGGACTTAACACCGGGGAGCTGTTTTTT	CAISEPGLNTGELFF
TRBD1	TRBV12-5	TRBJ2-2	-	TGTGCTAGTGGTCCCGGGACAGGGAACACCGGGGAGCTGTTTTTT	CASGPGTGNTGELFF
-	TRBV27	TRBJ1-5	once	TGTGCCAGCAGTGCGGGGTCGATGGGCAATCAGCCCCAGCATTTT	CASSAGSMGNQPQHF